This T cell receptor beta chain was documented in a study of Ad26.COV2.S vaccination and SARS-CoV-2 variants. Measured with immunoSEQ multiplex PCR; TCRdb has only the in-frame clones, and not every one. The sample holds around 270,000 clones, 87% seen once. Germline V lookup: CDR1 SEHNR, CDR2 FQNEAQ (reference sequence). This CDR3 has 13 residues. The V end lost 6 bases, the J end lost 5 bases, and 13 bases lay between the germline ends. This clone came up once. The antigen is unknown. Stated treatment: around 19 received Ad26.COV2.S at low or high dose, single or two shots; roughly five received placebo; per-sample allocation not given. Following the first vaccine or placebo injection, samples were taken on day 63. Study findings and constraints: Considerable breadth of spike-specific CD8+ and CD4+ T cell responses has reportedly been documented following vaccination.

The chain joins TRBV7-9 to TRBJ2-5, with TRBD2 as a possible D gene (5 bases). Sequences were derived from peripheral blood, sampled in a trial of Ad26.COV2.S vaccine versus placebo. The sequence came from a person aged 18-60 years who received the Ad26.COV2.S COVID-19 vaccine or a placebo. CDR3 residues: CASSPLGFETQYF. As DNA, the CDR3 is TGTGCCAGCAGTCCACTAGGCTTCGAGACCCAGTACTTC. Combining the CDR3 with reference TRBV7-9 and TRBJ2-5 gives the whole variable domain DTGVSQNPRHKITKRGQNVTFRCDPISEHNRLYWYRQTLGQGPEFLTYFQNEAQLEKSRLLSDRFSAERPKGSFSTLEIQRTEQGDSAMYLCASSPLGFETQYFGPGTRLLVL.